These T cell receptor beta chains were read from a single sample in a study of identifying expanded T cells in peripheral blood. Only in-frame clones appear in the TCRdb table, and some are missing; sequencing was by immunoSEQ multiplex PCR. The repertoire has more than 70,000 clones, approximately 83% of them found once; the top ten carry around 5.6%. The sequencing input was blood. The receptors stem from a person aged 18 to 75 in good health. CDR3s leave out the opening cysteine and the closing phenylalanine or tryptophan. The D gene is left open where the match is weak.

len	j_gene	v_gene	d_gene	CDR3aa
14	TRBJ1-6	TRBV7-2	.	ASSQMGQGGNSPLH
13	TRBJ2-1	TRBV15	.	ATSTWDVSYNEQF
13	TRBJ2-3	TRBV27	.	ASSPFKTSTDTQY
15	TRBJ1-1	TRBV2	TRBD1	ASDPGLTGARNTEAF
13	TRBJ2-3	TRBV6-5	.	ASRYNRDSTDTQY
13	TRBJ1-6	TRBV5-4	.	ASSLGGVYNSPLH
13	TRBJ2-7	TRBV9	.	ASSLRQRSSYEQY
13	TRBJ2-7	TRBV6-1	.	ASSEAGRSFYEQY
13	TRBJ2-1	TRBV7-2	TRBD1	ASSPRTGGYNEQF
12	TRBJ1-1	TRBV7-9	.	ASSQDASNTEAF
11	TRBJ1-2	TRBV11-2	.	ASSLIQGGGYT
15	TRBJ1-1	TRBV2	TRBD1	ASSRRDRRTRDTEAF
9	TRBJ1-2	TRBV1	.	TTGTGYGYT
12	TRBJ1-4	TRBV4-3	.	ASSQGKKGEKLF
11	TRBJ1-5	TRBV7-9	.	ASSLGVLQPQH